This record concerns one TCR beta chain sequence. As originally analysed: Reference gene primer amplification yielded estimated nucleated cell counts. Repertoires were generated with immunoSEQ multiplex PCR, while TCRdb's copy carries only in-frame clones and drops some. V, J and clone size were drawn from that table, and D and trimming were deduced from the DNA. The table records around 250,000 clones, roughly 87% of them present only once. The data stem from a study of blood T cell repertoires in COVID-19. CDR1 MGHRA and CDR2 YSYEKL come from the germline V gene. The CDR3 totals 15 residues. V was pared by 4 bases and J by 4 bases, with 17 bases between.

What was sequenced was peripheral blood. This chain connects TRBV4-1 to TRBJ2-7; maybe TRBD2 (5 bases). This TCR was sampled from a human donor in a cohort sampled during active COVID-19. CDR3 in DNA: TGCGCCAGCAGCCTTACAGCGGATTCCGTTTACGAGCAGTACTTC. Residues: CASSLTADSVYEQYF.